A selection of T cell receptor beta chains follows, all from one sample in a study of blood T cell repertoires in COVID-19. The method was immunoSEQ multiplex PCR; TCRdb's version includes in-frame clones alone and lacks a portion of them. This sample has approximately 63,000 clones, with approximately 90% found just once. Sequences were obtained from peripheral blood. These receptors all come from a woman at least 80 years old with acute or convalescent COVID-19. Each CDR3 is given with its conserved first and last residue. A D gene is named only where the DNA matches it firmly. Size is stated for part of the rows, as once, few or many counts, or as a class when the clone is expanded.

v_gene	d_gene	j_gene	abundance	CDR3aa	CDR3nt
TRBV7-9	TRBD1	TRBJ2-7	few	CASSAGTGDPEQYF	TGTGCCAGCAGCGCCGGGACAGGGGACCCCGAGCAGTACTTC
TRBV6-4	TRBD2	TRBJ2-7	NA	CASRSLAGVGEQYF	TGTGCCAGCAGATCCTTAGCGGGAGTCGGCGAGCAGTACTTC
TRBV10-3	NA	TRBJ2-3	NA	CAISESLATDTQYF	TGTGCCATCAGTGAGTCACTAGCAACAGATACGCAGTATTTT
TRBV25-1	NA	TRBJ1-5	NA	CASSGTDSNQPQHF	TGTGCCAGCAGTGGGACAGATAGCAATCAGCCCCAGCATTTT
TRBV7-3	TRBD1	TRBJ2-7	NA	CASSYSGQAPHEQYF	TGTGCCAGCAGCTACTCGGGACAGGCTCCCCACGAGCAGTACTTC
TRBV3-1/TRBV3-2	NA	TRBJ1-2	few	CASSQGPRGYTF	TGTGCCAGCAGCCAGGGCCCTCGCGGCTACACCTTC
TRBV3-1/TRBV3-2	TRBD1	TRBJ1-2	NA	CASSRDTGVGYTF	TGTGCCAGCAGCCGAGATACAGGGGTCGGCTACACCTTC
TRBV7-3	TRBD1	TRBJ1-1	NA	CASSRVPGQGATFF	TGTGCCAGCAGCCGAGTCCCGGGACAGGGGGCGACTTTCTTT
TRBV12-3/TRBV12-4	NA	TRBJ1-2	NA	CASSTGHGYGYTF	TGTGCCAGCAGTACCGGACATGGCTATGGCTACACCTTC
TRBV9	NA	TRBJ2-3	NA	CASSAGGITTDTQYF	TGTGCCAGCAGCGCAGGGGGGATCACCACAGATACGCAGTATTTT
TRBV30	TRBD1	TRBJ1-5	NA	CAWSFTGGRNQPQHF	TGTGCCTGGAGTTTTACAGGGGGACGCAATCAGCCCCAGCATTTT
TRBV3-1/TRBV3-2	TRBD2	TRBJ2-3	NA	CASSHPGLAVQYF	TGTGCCAGCAGCCATCCGGGACTAGCGGTTCAGTATTTT
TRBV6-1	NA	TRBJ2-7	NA	CASSGLSVGGATYEQYF	TGTGCCAGCAGTGGCCTTTCGGTCGGCGGGGCAACCTACGAGCAGTACTTC
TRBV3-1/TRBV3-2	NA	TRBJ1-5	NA	CASSQGRNQPQHF	TGTGCCAGCAGCCAGGGCAGGAACCAGCCCCAGCATTTT
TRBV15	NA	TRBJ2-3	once	CATSRELGADTQYF	TGTGCCACCAGCAGAGAGCTAGGGGCCGATACGCAGTATTTT
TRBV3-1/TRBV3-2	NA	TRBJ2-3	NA	CASSQDPWRVAVTQYF	TGTGCCAGCAGCCAAGATCCGTGGAGGGTCGCGGTGACGCAGTATTTT
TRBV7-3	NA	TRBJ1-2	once	CASSHPGSGYTF	TGTGCCAGCAGCCATCCAGGGTCCGGCTACACCTTC
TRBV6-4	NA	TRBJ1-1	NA	CASSPRGNTEAFF	TGTGCCAGCAGCCCCCGGGGGAACACTGAAGCTTTCTTT
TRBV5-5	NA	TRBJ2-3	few	CASSSLVDTQYF	TGTGCCAGCAGCTCGCTAGTAGATACGCAGTATTTT
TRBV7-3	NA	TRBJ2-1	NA	CASSSRRTSYNEQFF	TGTGCCAGCAGCTCCCGACGGACTTCCTACAATGAGCAGTTCTTC
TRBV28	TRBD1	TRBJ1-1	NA	CASSPPGQGYTEAFF	TGTGCCAGCAGTCCCCCCGGACAGGGGTACACTGAAGCTTTCTTT
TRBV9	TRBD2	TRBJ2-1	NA	CASSVTWLAGNEQFF	TGTGCCAGCAGCGTAACGTGGCTAGCGGGAAATGAGCAGTTCTTC
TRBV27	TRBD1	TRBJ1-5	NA	CASSSSVEGAQPQHF	TGTGCCAGCTCCTCTAGCGTCGAGGGGGCACAGCCCCAGCATTTT
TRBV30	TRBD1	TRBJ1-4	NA	CAWSVGQGYEKLFF	TGTGCCTGGAGTGTGGGACAGGGGTATGAAAAACTGTTTTTT
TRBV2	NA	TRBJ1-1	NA	CASSGQRDTEAFF	TGTGCCAGCAGCGGTCAGAGGGACACTGAAGCTTTCTTT
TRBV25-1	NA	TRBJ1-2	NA	CASTAGHYGYTF	TGTGCCAGCACCGCCGGTCATTATGGCTACACCTTC
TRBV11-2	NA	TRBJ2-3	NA	CASSEYADTQYF	TGTGCCAGCAGCGAGTATGCAGATACGCAGTATTTT